This T cell receptor (beta chain) came from a study of blood T cells in healthy people across ages. Peripheral blood was drawn, approximately 9.7 milliliters per donor. Germline CDR1 SGHNT, CDR2 YENEEA. This CDR3 comprises 12 residues. A second PCR, run for about 6 to 11 cycles, used a sample-barcoded 5' primer plus a J-beta primer mix. TCRdb analysed the 5' RACE reads with MiXCR anew, one entry per CDR3 protein. The sample consists of roughly 800,000 distinct CDR3 sequences, roughly 25% of them appearing once. These data were also filed under a second study, of T cells of mothers and their children.

Specimen: blood. The gene calls are TRBV11-3 and TRBJ2-5; D unclear. Judging by the DNA end, TRBJ2-7 fits better; the J call may be wrong. The receptor's source is a boy aged 5-17 years in good health. The CDR3 spells CASSLDIHEQYF. DNA for the CDR3: TGTGCCAGCAGCTTAGACATCCACGAGCAGTACTTC.